The next 27 T cell receptor beta chains were all read from a single sample in a study of CD8 T cells in Susac syndrome. Reverse transcription of about 0.45 to 1 ug RNA was carried out with random hexamers. Via MiXCR, TCRdb re-called the immunoSEQ multiplex PCR reads, giving one row per CDR3 protein. The table has about 160,000 distinct CDR3 sequences, roughly 94% seen once. Specimen: CD4+ T cells from PBMCs. These receptors originate from a human donor with multiple sclerosis.

The V and J genes are TRBV18 and TRBJ1-1; no reliable D call. Germline V gene lookup returns CDR1 KGHSH and CDR2 LQKENI. V lost 3 bases and J 8 bases, leaving 16 bases between the germline ends. The CDR3 sequence is 14 residues long. As DNA, the CDR3 is TGTGCCAGCTCACCGAGAGCGGCCGGGGAGGAAGCTTTCTTT. It codes for CASSPRAAGEEAFF.

This rearrangement joins TRBV12-3 or TRBV12-4 to TRBJ2-4; D remains ambiguous. The CDR3 is made up of 15 amino acids. V dropped 6 bases and J dropped 8 bases, with 20 bases sitting between them. The CDR3 region is CASRVQSGPRDIQYF. The CDR3 nucleotides read TGTGCCAGCAGAGTCCAATCCGGGCCTCGGGACATTCAGTACTTC.

V is TRBV30 and J is TRBJ2-1; D is unclear. CDR3 length: 13 amino acids. In germline, CDR1 is GTSNPN, CDR2 SVGIG (reference sequence). V was pared by 4 bases and J by 7 bases, with 14 bases between. CDR3 coding DNA: TGTGCCTGGACCACACCCGGTGGGAATGAGCAGTTCTTC. Translated: CAWTTPGGNEQFF.

The chain employs TRBV12-3 or TRBV12-4 and TRBJ2-1; D unresolved. The V and J ends lost 3 bases and 6 bases respectively, with 12 bases between them. CDR3 length: 14 residues. The CDR3 coding sequence is TGTGCCAGCAGTTTTTTGCGACTTGGCAATGAGCAGTTCTTC. Its translation: CASSFLRLGNEQFF.

The CDR3 DNA follows: TGTGCCAGCAGGCACTGGTTGGGGACCTACGAGCAGTACTTC. Its protein product is CASRHWLGTYEQYF. The chain employs TRBV6-2 or TRBV6-3 and TRBJ2-7; D remains unclear. Germline assignment: CDR1 MNHEY and CDR2 SVGEGT. This CDR3 has 14 amino acids. With 6 bases removed from V and 2 bases from J, the gap between germline ends came to 14 bases.

The V and J genes are TRBV10-3 and TRBJ2-3, with no clear D. The V gene lost 2 bases and the J gene lost 1 base, with 7 bases spanning the gap. The germline CDR1 and CDR2 sequences are ENHRY and SYGVKD. This CDR3 has 14 amino acids. The CDR3 sequence: CAISEDGRTDTQYF. As DNA, the CDR3 is TGTGCCATCAGTGAGGACGGGCGCACAGATACGCAGTATTTT.

The V gene is TRBV27, the J gene TRBJ1-6, with D possibly being TRBD1 (5 bases). The length of the CDR3 is 14 residues. Deletions cut 8 bases from V and 9 bases from J, with 17 bases between. Per the germline V gene, CDR1 is MNHEY and CDR2 is SMNVEV (reference sequence). DNA of the CDR3: TGTGCCAGCTCCCAGCAACCGAGGGGTTCACCCCTCCACTTT. Translation: CASSQQPRGSPLHF.

V is TRBV7-2 and J is TRBJ2-3; D gene unclear. CDR3 length equals 14 residues. V lost 5 bases to trimming and J lost 0 bases, with 9 bases between them. Per germline, CDR1 SGHTA and CDR2 FQGNSA. CDR3 protein: CASSDLTSTDTQYF. CDR3 in DNA: TGTGCCAGCAGCGATCTGACTAGCACAGATACGCAGTATTTT.

The V call is TRBV6-5, the J call TRBJ2-7, with D perhaps TRBD1 (5 bases). V lost 8 bases, J lost 6 bases, and 20 bases lay in between. CDR3 length equals 14 residues. CDR1 and CDR2 from the germline V gene are MNHEY and SVGAGI. The CDR3, as DNA: TGTGCCAGCGGATTCTCCCAGGGTCTGGGCGAGCAGTACTTC. Translation gives CASGFSQGLGEQYF.

This clonotype was recorded a few times. V usage is TRBV3-1 and J usage is TRBJ1-2; D unclear. This CDR3 region has 12 residues. Germline CDR1 and CDR2: LGHDT and YNNKEL (reference sequence). V gave up 1 base and J gave up 7 bases, with 7 bases separating them. The CDR3 is CASSQGGFGYTF. In DNA, the CDR3 is TGTGCCAGCAGCCAAGGAGGTTTTGGCTACACCTTC.

V usage is TRBV12-3 or TRBV12-4 and J usage is TRBJ2-5; D is ambiguous. The CDR3 is 13 amino acids. V was pared by 3 bases and J by 1 base, with 6 bases between. The CDR3 DNA sequence: TGTGCCAGCAGTTTTAGTAGCCAAGAGACCCAGTACTTC. This gives the protein CASSFSSQETQYF.

The gene calls are TRBV25-1 and TRBJ2-7, with TRBD2 identical over 7 bases. The CDR3 spans 16 residues. In germline, CDR1 is MGHDK, CDR2 SYGVNS. After removal of 4 bases from V and 0 bases from J, the junction contained 9 bases not matched to a gene. The DNA of the CDR3 is TGTGCCAGCAGTGGCGTCGCTAGCGGTGACTCCTACGAGCAGTACTTC. It yields the protein CASSGVASGDSYEQYF.

CDR3: CALPGWDTF. The DNA for the CDR3 is TGTGCCCTCCCCGGGTGGGACACCTTC. This chain uses TRBV10-3 with TRBJ1-2; D not resolved. Trimming stripped 11 bases from V and 12 bases from J, with 13 bases between. The CDR3 has 9 amino acids. Per germline, CDR1 ENHRY and CDR2 SYGVKD.

The chain is built from TRBV6-2 or TRBV6-3 and TRBJ2-4; D is ambiguous. The ends were cut back, 7 bases at V and 4 bases at J, with 14 bases in the middle. Germline CDR1 is MNHEY and CDR2 is SVGEGT. The CDR3 consists of 14 residues. The CDR3 DNA reads TGTGCCAGCACCCCCCCGGCCTCTAAAAACATTCAGTACTTC. It specifies CASTPPASKNIQYF.

The chain employs TRBV9 and TRBJ2-7; TRBD2 matches 11 bases. The CDR3 has 15 residues. V gave up 4 bases and J gave up 3 bases; unmatched junction bases: 6. CDR1 SGDLS and CDR2 YYNGEE come from the germline V gene. CDR3 nucleotides: TGTGCCAGCAGCCTATCCGGGACTAGCGGCTACGAGCAGTACTTC. Translation gives CASSLSGTSGYEQYF.

The J gene is TRBJ1-5, the V gene TRBV7-2; D perhaps matches TRBD1 (6 bases). The CDR3 loop spans 15 amino acids. Germline assignment: CDR1 SGHTA and CDR2 FQGNSA. Trimming removed 0 bases at V and 6 bases at J, with 12 bases between. The CDR3: CASSLAGGIGQPQHF. CDR3 DNA sequence: TGTGCCAGCAGCTTAGCAGGGGGGATAGGTCAGCCCCAGCATTTT.

The J gene is TRBJ2-5, the V gene TRBV20-1, with a tentative D call TRBD2 (5 bases). There are 12 residues in the CDR3. V dropped 3 bases and J dropped 1 base, with 6 bases sitting between them. The germline V gene has CDR1 DFQATT and CDR2 SNEGSKA (reference sequence). CDR3 sequence: CSARRAQETQYF. Here the CDR3 DNA reads TGCAGTGCTAGGAGGGCCCAAGAGACCCAGTACTTC.

The chain joins TRBV19 to TRBJ2-6; 8 nucleotides match TRBD1. V lost 5 bases to trimming and J lost 4 bases; unmatched junction nucleotides: 10. CDR3 length: 17 residues. Per germline, CDR1 LNHDA and CDR2 SQIVND (reference sequence). Here the CDR3 reads CASSSRTGLAGANVLTF. The CDR3 coding sequence is TGTGCCAGTAGTTCCCGGACAGGGTTAGCAGGGGCCAACGTCCTGACTTTC.

This rearrangement joins TRBV19 to TRBJ1-2; no reliable D call. The V end lost 7 bases, the J end lost 6 bases, and 12 bases lay between the germline ends. The CDR3 is 12 amino acids. CDR1 LNHDA and CDR2 SQIVND come from the germline V gene (reference sequence). CDR3 coding DNA: TGTGCCAGTACCCCTAGAGGCCATGGCTACACCTTC. Translated: CASTPRGHGYTF.

The chain is built from TRBV2 and TRBJ1-2; D unclear. The CDR3 covers 13 residues. In germline, CDR1 is SNHLY, CDR2 FYNNEI. V dropped 5 bases and J dropped 0 bases, with 7 bases sitting between them. CDR3 in amino acids: CASSLVPNYGYTF. The CDR3 DNA follows: TGTGCCAGCAGTTTGGTGCCTAACTATGGCTACACCTTC.

The chain links TRBV2 to TRBJ2-7; a possible D gene is TRBD2 (6 bases). Germline-derived CDR1 and CDR2 are SNHLY and FYNNEI. The germline V and J ends were trimmed by 7 bases and 2 bases, with 9 bases remaining between them. The CDR3 totals 12 residues. The CDR3 here is CASNRLAYEQYF. CDR3 sequence (DNA): TGTGCCAGCAACAGACTAGCCTACGAGCAGTACTTC.

The chain joins TRBV12-3 or TRBV12-4 to TRBJ1-1; tentative D call: TRBD1 (5 bases). The V end was cut by 5 bases, the J end by 1 base, with 17 bases between. The length of the CDR3 is 16 residues. CDR3 residues: CASSPRPGRWNTEAFF. The CDR3 DNA follows: TGTGCCAGCAGTCCACGCCCGGGACGGTGGAACACTGAAGCTTTCTTT.

This sequence joins TRBV6-1 and TRBJ2-7; 7 bases are shared with TRBD1. V was pared by 5 bases and J by 6 bases, with 10 bases of the junction left unmatched. CDR3 length: 14 amino acids. The V gene's germline CDR1 is MNHNS and CDR2 SASEGT. The CDR3 bases are TGTGCCAGCAGTTCATACTCCGGGACAGTCGAGCAGTACTTC. Amino acid sequence: CASSSYSGTVEQYF.

The rearrangement joins TRBV5-6 to TRBJ1-2; 9 nucleotides align to TRBD1. Unmatched junction bases numbered 5, after V lost 5 bases and J lost 0 bases. CDR3 length: 15 amino acids. Germline-derived CDR1 and CDR2 are SGHDT and YYEEEE. The CDR3 DNA follows: TGTGCCAGCAGACCGGGACAGGGTGCTAACTATGGCTACACCTTC. Protein sequence: CASRPGQGANYGYTF. Full variable domain (missing parts from reference TRBV5-6 and TRBJ1-2): DAGVTQSPTHLIKTRGQQVTLRCSPKSGHDTVSWYQQALGQGPQFIFQYYEEEERQRGNFPDRFSGHQFPNYSSELNVNALLLGDSALYLCASRPGQGANYGYTFGSGTRLTVV.

The J gene is TRBJ1-1, the V gene TRBV5-1, with D unresolved. Germline assignment: CDR1 SGHRS and CDR2 YFSETQ. The V and J ends lost 4 bases and 9 bases respectively, with 19 bases between them. CDR3 length: 14 residues. The chain's CDR3 is CASSLAQASRQAFF. CDR3 sequence (DNA): TGCGCCAGCAGCCTGGCGCAGGCCTCTCGCCAAGCTTTCTTT.

The chain recombines TRBV12-5 with TRBJ1-1, with 7 nucleotides matching TRBD1. Germline assignment: CDR1 LGHNT and CDR2 FRNRAP. The trim removed 7 bases at V and 5 bases at J, leaving 13 bases unmatched. This CDR3 comprises 15 residues. DNA of the CDR3: TGTGCTAGTGTCAATCTCTCAGGGGGATGGACTGAAGCTTTCTTT. It specifies CASVNLSGGWTEAFF.

As DNA, the CDR3 is TGTGCCAGCAGTTTAAGAGACAGGGTTTACGAGCAGTACTTC. Translation: CASSLRDRVYEQYF. The V gene is TRBV12-3 or TRBV12-4, the J gene TRBJ2-7; 7 nucleotides align to TRBD1. V shed 2 bases, J shed 4 bases, and the junction held 5 bases outside the gene matches. The CDR3 has 14 amino acids.